This T cell receptor (beta chain) was retrieved from a study of OX40 agonist ivuxolimab in advanced cancers. Points from the study as a whole: The antigens recognized by the expanded peripheral T cells, that is their antigen specificity, were not determined.

Germline V gives CDR1 SGDLS, CDR2 YYNGEE. Trimming took 5 bases from V and 4 from J; bases not matched to a gene: 8. CDR3 length equals 14 residues. Repertoires were generated with immunoSEQ multiplex PCR, while TCRdb's copy carries only in-frame clones and drops some. Found here are 12,000 or so clones, nearly 80% of them singletons; the top ten hold about a quarter. Regarding this clone: Its antigen is as yet unknown.

This chain links TRBV9 with TRBJ1-1; 7 bases match TRBD1. The TCR was taken from an adult with an advanced solid tumor such as melanoma, head and neck, liver or kidney cancer. The sample consisted of CD4+ or CD8+ T cells sorted from blood, taken in a trial of the OX40 agonist ivuxolimab. The CDR3 DNA sequence: TGTGCCAGCAGTACAGGGGCTAGGGGCACTGAAGCTTTCTTT. Amino acid sequence: CASSTGARGTEAFF.